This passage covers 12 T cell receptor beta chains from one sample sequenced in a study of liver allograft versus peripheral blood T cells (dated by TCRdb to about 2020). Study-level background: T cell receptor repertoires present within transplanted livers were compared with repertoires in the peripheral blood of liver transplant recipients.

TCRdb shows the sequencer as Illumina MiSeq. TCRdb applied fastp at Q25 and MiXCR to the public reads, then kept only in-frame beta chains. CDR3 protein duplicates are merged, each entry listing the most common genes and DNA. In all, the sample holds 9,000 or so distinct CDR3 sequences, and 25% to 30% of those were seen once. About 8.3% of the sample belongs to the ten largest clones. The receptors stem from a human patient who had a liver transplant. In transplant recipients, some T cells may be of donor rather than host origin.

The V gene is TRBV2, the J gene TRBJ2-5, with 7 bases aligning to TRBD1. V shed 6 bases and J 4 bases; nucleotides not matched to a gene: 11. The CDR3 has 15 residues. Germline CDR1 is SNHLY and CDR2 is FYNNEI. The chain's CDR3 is CASSADRVGRETQYF. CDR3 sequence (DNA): TGTGCCAGCAGCGCAGACAGGGTGGGTAGAGAGACCCAGTACTTC.

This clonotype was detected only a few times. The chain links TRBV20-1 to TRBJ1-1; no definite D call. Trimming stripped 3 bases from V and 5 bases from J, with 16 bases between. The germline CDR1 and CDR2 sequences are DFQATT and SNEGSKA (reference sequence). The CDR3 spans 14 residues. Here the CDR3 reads CSASIAGSRTEAFF. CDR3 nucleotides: TGCAGTGCTAGTATTGCGGGGTCGAGGACTGAAGCTTTCTTT.

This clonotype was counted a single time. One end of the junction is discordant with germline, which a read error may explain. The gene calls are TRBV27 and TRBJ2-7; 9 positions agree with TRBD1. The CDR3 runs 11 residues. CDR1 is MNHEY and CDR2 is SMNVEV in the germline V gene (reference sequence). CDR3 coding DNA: TGTGCCAGCGTCCGGGACAGGGCTTATATCTTC. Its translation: CASVRDRAYIF.

This CDR3 is CASSSYDREWAEAFF. In nucleotides, the CDR3 is TGTGCCAGCAGCTCCTATGACAGGGAGTGGGCTGAAGCTTTCTTT. The J gene is TRBJ1-1, the V gene TRBV6-2 or TRBV6-3; TRBD1 aligns across 7 bases. The germline gives CDR1 MNHEY, CDR2 SVGEGT. J gave up 6 bases and V 6 bases, and 13 bases lay outside the gene matches. This CDR3 has 15 amino acids.

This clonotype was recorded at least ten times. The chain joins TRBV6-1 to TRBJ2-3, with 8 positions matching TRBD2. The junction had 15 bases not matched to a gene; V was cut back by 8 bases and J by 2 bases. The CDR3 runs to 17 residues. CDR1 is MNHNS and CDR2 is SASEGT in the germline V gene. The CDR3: CASARGGLVLYTDTQYF. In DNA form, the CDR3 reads TGTGCCAGCGCCCGAGGGGGACTAGTCTTATACACAGATACGCAGTATTTT.

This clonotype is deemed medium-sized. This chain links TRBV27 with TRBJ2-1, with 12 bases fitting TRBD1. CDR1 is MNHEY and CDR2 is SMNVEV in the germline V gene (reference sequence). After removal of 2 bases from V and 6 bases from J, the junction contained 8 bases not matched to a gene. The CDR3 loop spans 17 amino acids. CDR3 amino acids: CASSLLWRDRGPNEQFF. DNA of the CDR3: TGTGCCAGCAGTTTACTTTGGCGGGACAGGGGGCCCAATGAGCAGTTCTTC.

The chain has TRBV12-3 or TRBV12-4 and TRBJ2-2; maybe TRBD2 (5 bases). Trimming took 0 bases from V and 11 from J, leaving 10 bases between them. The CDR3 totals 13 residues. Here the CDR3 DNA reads TGTGCCAGCAGTTTAGCGGTCCGGGGAGAGCTGTTTTTT. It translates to CASSLAVRGELFF.

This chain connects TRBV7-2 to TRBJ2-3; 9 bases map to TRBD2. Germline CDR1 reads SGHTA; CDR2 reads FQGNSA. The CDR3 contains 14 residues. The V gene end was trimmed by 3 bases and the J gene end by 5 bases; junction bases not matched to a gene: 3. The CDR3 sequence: CASSFRGRGDTQYF. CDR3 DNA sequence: TGTGCCAGCAGCTTTCGCGGGAGGGGAGATACGCAGTATTTT.

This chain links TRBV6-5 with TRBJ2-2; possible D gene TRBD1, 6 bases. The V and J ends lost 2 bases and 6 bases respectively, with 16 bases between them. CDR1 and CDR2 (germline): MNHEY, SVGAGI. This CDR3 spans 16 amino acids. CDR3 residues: CASSYDGQGRPGELFF. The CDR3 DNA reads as TGTGCCAGCAGTTACGATGGGCAGGGGCGCCCCGGGGAGCTGTTTTTT.

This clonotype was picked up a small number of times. The CDR3, as DNA: TGTGCCACCAGTGATTTAGGGGTTAGCTCCTACAATGAGCAGTTCTTC. Protein: CATSDLGVSSYNEQFF. The gene calls are TRBV24-1 and TRBJ2-1; possibly TRBD1 for D (5 bases). Trimming cost V 1 base and J 0 bases, with 9 bases left between them. CDR3 length: 16 residues. Per the germline V gene, CDR1 is KGHDR and CDR2 is SFDVKD.

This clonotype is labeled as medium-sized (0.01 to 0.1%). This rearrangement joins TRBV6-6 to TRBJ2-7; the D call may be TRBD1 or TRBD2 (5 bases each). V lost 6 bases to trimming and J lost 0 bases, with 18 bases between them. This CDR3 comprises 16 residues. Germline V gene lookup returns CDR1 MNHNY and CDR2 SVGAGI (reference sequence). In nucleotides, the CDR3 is TGTGCCAGCAGCGAAAGGGACGCCGACCTCTCCTACGAGCAGTACTTC. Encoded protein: CASSERDADLSYEQYF.

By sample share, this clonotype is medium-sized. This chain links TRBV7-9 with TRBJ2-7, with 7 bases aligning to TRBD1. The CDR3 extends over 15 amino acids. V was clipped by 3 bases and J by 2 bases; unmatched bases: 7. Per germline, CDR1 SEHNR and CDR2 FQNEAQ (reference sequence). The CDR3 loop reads CASSLGQSGTYEQYF. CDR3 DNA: TGTGCCAGCAGCTTGGGACAGTCAGGGACCTACGAGCAGTACTTC.